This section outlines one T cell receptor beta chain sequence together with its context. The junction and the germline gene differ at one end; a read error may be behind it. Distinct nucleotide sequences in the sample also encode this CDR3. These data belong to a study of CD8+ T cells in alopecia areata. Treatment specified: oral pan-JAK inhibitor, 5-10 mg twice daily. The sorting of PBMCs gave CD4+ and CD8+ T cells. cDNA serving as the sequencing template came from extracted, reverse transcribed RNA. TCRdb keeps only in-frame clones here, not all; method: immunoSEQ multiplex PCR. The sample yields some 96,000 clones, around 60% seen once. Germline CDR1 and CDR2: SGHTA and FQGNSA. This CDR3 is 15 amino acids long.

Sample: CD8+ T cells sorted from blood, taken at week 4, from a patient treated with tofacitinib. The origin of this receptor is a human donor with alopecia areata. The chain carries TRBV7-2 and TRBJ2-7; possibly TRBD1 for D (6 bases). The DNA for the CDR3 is TGCGCCAGCAGCCAGGGTCTAACAGGGTTCTACGAGCAGTACTTC. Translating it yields CASSQGLTGFYEQYF.